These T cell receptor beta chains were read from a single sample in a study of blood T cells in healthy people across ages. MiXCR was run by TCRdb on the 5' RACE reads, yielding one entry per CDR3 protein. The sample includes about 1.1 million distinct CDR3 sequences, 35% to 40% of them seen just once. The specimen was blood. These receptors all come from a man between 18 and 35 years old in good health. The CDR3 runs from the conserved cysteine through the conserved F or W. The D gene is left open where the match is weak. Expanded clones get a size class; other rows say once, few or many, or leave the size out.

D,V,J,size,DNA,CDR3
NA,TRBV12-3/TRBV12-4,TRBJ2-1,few,TGTGCCAGCAGCCGACGGAACCATGAGCAGTTCTTC,CASSRRNHEQFF
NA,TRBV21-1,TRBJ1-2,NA,TGTGCCAGCAGCACTTCCGAGGGACAGGAGTACTATGGCTACACCTTC,CASSTSEGQEYYGYTF
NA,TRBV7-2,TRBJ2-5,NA,TGTGCCAGCAGCTTTGCAGGAGCTGAGGAGACCCAGTACTTC,CASSFAGAEETQYF
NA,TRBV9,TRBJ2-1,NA,TGTGCCAGCAGCGTAGAGGACAATGAGCAGTTCTTC,CASSVEDNEQFF
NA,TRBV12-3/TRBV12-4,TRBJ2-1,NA,TGTGCCAGCAGTTTGGTTCCAGACTACAATGAGCAGTTCTTC,CASSLVPDYNEQFF
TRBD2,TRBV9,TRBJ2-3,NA,TGTGCCAGCAGCGCCCGTACTAGCGGGTGGGGCACAGATACGCAGTATTTT,CASSARTSGWGTDTQYF
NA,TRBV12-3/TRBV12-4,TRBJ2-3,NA,TGTGCCAGCACTCTCAGCACAGATGCGCAGTATTTT,CASTLSTDAQYF
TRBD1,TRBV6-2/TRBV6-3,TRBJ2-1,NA,TGTGCCAGCAGTGACAGGGGGACTCCCTACAATGAGCAGTTCTTC,CASSDRGTPYNEQFF
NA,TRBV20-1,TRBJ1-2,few,TGCAGTGCTAGGGACAGCTCGCACTATGGCTACACCTTC,CSARDSSHYGYTF
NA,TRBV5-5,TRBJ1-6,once,TGTGCCAGCAGCCCTTCGAGAGAACTGGTCTCCTATAATTCACCCCTCCACTTT,CASSPSRELVSYNSPLHF
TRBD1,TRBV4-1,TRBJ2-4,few,TGCGCCAGCAGCCAAGATGAGCCCCGGGACAGGGACAAACTAGCCAAAAACATTCAGTACTTC,CASSQDEPRDRDKLAKNIQYF
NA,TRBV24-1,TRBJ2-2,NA,TGTGCCACCAGTAAAGGGACCGGGGAGCTGTTTTTT,CATSKGTGELFF
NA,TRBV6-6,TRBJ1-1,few,TGTGCCAGCAGGCTAGTTCGGACTGAAGCTTTCTTT,CASRLVRTEAFF
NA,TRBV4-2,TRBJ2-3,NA,TGTGCCAGCAGCCAATATCGGGAAGTGTCGGATACGCAGTATTTT,CASSQYREVSDTQYF
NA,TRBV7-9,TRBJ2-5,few,TGTGCCAGCAGCTTAGTTATGCCCGGGGCAGAGACCCAGTACTTC,CASSLVMPGAETQYF